One sample yielded the 25 T cell receptor beta chains listed below, sequenced in a study of cytomegalovirus exposure and HLA in healthy donors. Primers included in the PCR were 60 Vbeta and 13 Jbeta primers. Libraries were prepared by immunoSEQ multiplex PCR; TCRdb keeps only in-frame clonotypes and omits some of them. The table has around 300,000 clones, 70% to 90% seen once. The sequenced sample consisted of PBMCs. These receptors all stem from a woman younger than 30 in good health and CMV-seronegative.

The genes are TRBV9 and TRBJ2-1; TRBD2 matches at 7 bases. The CDR3 loop spans 13 amino acids. V dropped 6 bases and J dropped 3; count of bases not matched to a gene: 3. Germline V gene sequence: CDR1 SGDLS, CDR2 YYNGEE. The CDR3 sequence: CASTRDYYNEQFF. CDR3 nucleotide sequence: TGTGCCAGCACCAGGGACTACTACAATGAGCAGTTCTTC.

The V call is TRBV4-1, the J call TRBJ2-7; no definite D call. CDR3 length: 15 amino acids. CDR1 is MGHRA, CDR2 YSYEKL, per germline. V dropped 0 bases and J dropped 2 bases, with 11 bases sitting between them. The CDR3 coding sequence is TGCGCCAGCAGCCAAGATAAGGCCGGAGCCTACGAGCAGTACTTC. It encodes CASSQDKAGAYEQYF.

The DNA for the CDR3 is TGTGCCAGCAGCCCCCCCGGTGCGGATACGCAGTATTTT. This sequence encodes CASSPPGADTQYF. V usage is TRBV7-3 and J usage is TRBJ2-3, with D hard to call. Looked up from germline, CDR1 is SGHTA and CDR2 is FQGTGA. The length of the CDR3 is 13 residues. Trimming pared 5 bases from V and 6 bases from J, leaving 12 bases between. Complete variable domain (other parts from reference TRBV7-3 and TRBJ2-3): GAGVSQTPSNKVTEKGKYVELRCDPISGHTALYWYRQSLGQGPEFLIYFQGTGAADDSGLPNDRFFAVRPEGSVSTLKIQRTERGDSAVYLCASSPPGADTQYFGPGTRLTVL.

This chain uses TRBV7-9 with TRBJ2-2, with a weak D call TRBD2 (6 bases). Trimming shortened V by 5 bases and J by 6 bases, and 10 bases separated the two germline ends. The CDR3 has 13 residues. Germline lookup yields CDR1 SEHNR and CDR2 FQNEAQ (reference sequence). The CDR3 is CASSHTSSGELFF. The CDR3 DNA is TGTGCCAGCAGCCACACTAGCTCCGGGGAGCTGTTTTTT.

This chain links TRBV7-9 with TRBJ1-5; D is undetermined. CDR1 and CDR2 from the germline V gene are SEHNR and FQNEAQ (reference sequence). The CDR3 totals 14 residues. V dropped 1 base and J dropped 6 bases, with 10 bases sitting between them. DNA for the CDR3: TGTGCCAGCAGCTTAGGTTTGACTGGTCAGCCCCAGCATTTT. Translation gives CASSLGLTGQPQHF. Complete variable domain (other parts from reference TRBV7-9 and TRBJ1-5): DTGVSQNPRHKITKRGQNVTFRCDPISEHNRLYWYRQTLGQGPEFLTYFQNEAQLEKSRLLSDRFSAERPKGSFSTLEIQRTEQGDSAMYLCASSLGLTGQPQHFGDGTRLSIL.

The chain employs TRBV29-1 and TRBJ2-1; 8 nucleotides match TRBD2. The CDR3 has 16 amino acids. CDR1 is SQVTM, CDR2 ANQGSEA, per germline. V lost 2 bases and J lost 0; bases outside the gene matches: 6. CDR3: CSVEPTGGPSYNEQFF. The DNA of the CDR3 is TGCAGCGTTGAACCTACGGGGGGGCCCTCCTACAATGAGCAGTTCTTC.

V and J are TRBV21-1 and TRBJ1-4. TRBV21-1 is reported as a pseudogene. The CDR3 runs to 16 residues. CDR3 sequence (DNA): TGTGCCAGCAGCAGGGGGGGGAAACGGCGTGATGAAAAACTGTTTTTT. This encodes CASSRGGKRRDEKLFF.

The chain combines TRBV10-3 with TRBJ2-3; 8 bases map to TRBD2. Germline-derived CDR1 and CDR2 are ENHRY and SYGVKD. Trimming cost V 3 bases and J 4 bases; bases outside gene matches: 12. CDR3 length: 17 amino acids. CDR3 residues: CAISDRRGGKMADTQYF. The CDR3 DNA follows: TGTGCCATCAGTGATCGACGCGGGGGGAAGATGGCAGATACGCAGTATTTT.

V usage is TRBV6-6 and J usage is TRBJ2-2; D remains unclear. V lost 5 bases, J lost 5 bases, and 15 bases lay in between. This CDR3 comprises 15 residues. The germline CDR1 and CDR2 sequences are MNHNY and SVGAGI (reference sequence). CDR3 DNA: TGTGCCAGCAGTGGCGTCCTAGACGGGACCGGGGAGCTGTTTTTT. It specifies CASSGVLDGTGELFF.

The V call is TRBV19, the J call TRBJ2-7; D might be TRBD2 (6 bases). This CDR3 region has 14 residues. V gave up 4 bases and J gave up 1 base, with 11 bases separating them. CDR1 is LNHDA, CDR2 SQIVND, per germline (reference sequence). This chain's CDR3 is CASSTGAGSYEQYF. The CDR3 DNA reads TGTGCCAGTAGTACAGGAGCGGGTTCCTACGAGCAGTACTTC.

This chain uses TRBV27 with TRBJ2-2; TRBD1 matches 9 bases. Germline CDR1 is MNHEY and CDR2 is SMNVEV (reference sequence). V lost 7 bases to trimming and J lost 5 bases; unmatched junction nucleotides: 8. CDR3 length: 15 amino acids. The CDR3 sequence: CASTFLGTGTGELFF. CDR3 in DNA: TGTGCCAGCACCTTTCTGGGGACAGGGACCGGGGAGCTGTTTTTT.

This rearrangement joins TRBV2 to TRBJ1-6; the D gene is possibly TRBD1 (5 bases). Germline CDR1 and CDR2: SNHLY and FYNNEI. The V gene lost 8 bases and the J gene lost 6 bases, with 5 bases spanning the gap. The length of the CDR3 is 11 residues. The CDR3 region is CASQGNSPLHF. The CDR3 nucleotides are TGTGCCAGCCAGGGTAATTCACCCCTCCACTTT.

The chain joins TRBV14 to TRBJ2-7; 10 nucleotides align to TRBD1. Trimming took 4 bases from V and 4 from J; bases not matched to a gene: 4. CDR1 and CDR2 from the germline V gene are SGHDN and FVKESK. The CDR3 length is 14 residues. This chain's CDR3 is CASSLGQGLYEQYF. The CDR3 DNA is TGTGCCAGCAGCCTGGGACAGGGGTTGTACGAGCAGTACTTC.

This chain joins TRBV2 and TRBJ1-2; no firm D call. This CDR3 is built from 11 residues. From germline, CDR1 is SNHLY and CDR2 FYNNEI. V lost 3 bases to trimming and J lost 7 bases, with 6 bases between them. The CDR3 loop is CASSEEAGYTF. In DNA, the CDR3 is TGTGCCAGCAGTGAGGAGGCTGGCTACACCTTC.

The rearrangement links TRBV6-5 to TRBJ2-2; 7 nucleotides match TRBD2. V lost 6 bases and J lost 6; bases outside the gene matches: 4. The CDR3 has 13 residues. In germline, CDR1 is MNHEY, CDR2 SVGAGI. CDR3 loop: CASRTGGAGELFF. CDR3 coding DNA: TGTGCCAGCAGAACGGGGGGAGCCGGGGAGCTGTTTTTT.

The CDR3 region has the DNA TGTGCTAGTGGTTCCCGGTCGTATGGAGAAGAGACCCAGTACTTC. It encodes CASGSRSYGEETQYF. V and J are TRBV12-5 and TRBJ2-5; no definite D call. The length of the CDR3 is 15 residues. Germline V CDR1 and CDR2: LGHNT, FRNRAP. Trimming cost V 4 bases and J 3 bases, with 15 bases left between them.

The V gene is TRBV5-1, the J gene TRBJ2-5, with unresolved D. V was clipped by 4 bases and J by 5 bases, with 15 bases between them. The germline V gene has CDR1 SGHRS and CDR2 YFSETQ. This CDR3 contains 14 residues. Written as DNA, the CDR3 is TGCGCCAGCAGCCCAGTACGGTCTAGGGAGACCCAGTACTTC. This sequence encodes CASSPVRSRETQYF.

The CDR3 spells CASSLEGIGRLSYNEQFF. DNA of the CDR3: TGTGCCAGCAGCTTGGAAGGTATTGGCAGGCTCTCCTACAATGAGCAGTTCTTC. The V gene is TRBV5-6, the J gene TRBJ2-1; no reliable D call. Germline V gives CDR1 SGHDT, CDR2 YYEEEE. Trimming shortened V by 0 bases and J by 0 bases, and 16 bases separated the two germline ends. This CDR3 spans 18 amino acids.

This chain links TRBV10-3 with TRBJ2-5; the D gene is possibly TRBD2 (7 bases). Between the trimmed V and J ends, which lost 0 bases and 4 bases, there was a span of 15 bases. The CDR3 spans 16 residues. The V gene's germline CDR1 is ENHRY and CDR2 SYGVKD. Here the CDR3 reads CAISESGGTFGETQYF. CDR3 nucleotide sequence: TGTGCCATCAGTGAGTCGGGGGGGACATTCGGAGAGACCCAGTACTTC.

The chain is built from TRBV6-5 and TRBJ2-5, with D possibly matching TRBD2 (5 bases). V lost 5 bases to trimming and J lost 3 bases, with 13 bases between them. Per the germline V gene, CDR1 is MNHEY and CDR2 is SVGAGI. The CDR3 consists of 14 residues. The CDR3 here is CASSEEGYKETQYF. Here the CDR3 DNA reads TGTGCCAGCAGTGAAGAGGGCTACAAAGAGACCCAGTACTTC.

This clone was observed once. This rearrangement joins TRBV14 to TRBJ1-2, with no clear D. CDR3 length: 12 amino acids. V was trimmed by 0 bases and J by 8 bases, leaving 7 bases between them. Looked up from germline, CDR1 is SGHDN and CDR2 is FVKESK. This chain's CDR3 is CASSQERTGYTF. CDR3 DNA: TGTGCCAGCAGCCAAGAGAGAACCGGCTACACCTTC.

This clone was counted only a few times. This chain's CDR3 is CASSLYPTGSSYEQYF. For the CDR3, the DNA is TGTGCCAGCAGCCTTTACCCCACAGGGTCCTCCTACGAGCAGTACTTC. The chain carries TRBV4-2 and TRBJ2-7, with D possibly being TRBD1 (6 bases). Trimming removed 4 bases at V and 0 bases at J, with 16 bases between. Germline CDR1 is LGHNA and CDR2 is YNFKEQ. The CDR3 covers 16 residues.

The V call is TRBV5-6, the J call TRBJ2-5; perhaps TRBD1 as D (6 bases). V lost 2 bases, J lost 1 base, and 12 bases lay in between. The germline gives CDR1 SGHDT, CDR2 YYEEEE. The CDR3 runs 15 residues. The CDR3 loop is CASSFVDRIQETQYF. The CDR3 DNA reads TGTGCCAGCAGCTTCGTGGACAGAATCCAAGAGACCCAGTACTTC.

This clone was recorded once. Other DNA sequences from this sample encode an identical CDR3 as well. V and J are TRBV5-6 and TRBJ1-5, with 7 bases fitting TRBD1. Unmatched junction bases numbered 2, after V lost 0 bases and J lost 5 bases. Looked up from germline, CDR1 is SGHDT and CDR2 is YYEEEE. The length of the CDR3 is 14 residues. Written as DNA, the CDR3 is TGTGCCAGCAGCTTGGGACAGGGCTATCAGCCCCAGCATTTT. Its protein is CASSLGQGYQPQHF. The variable domain in full, with the rest retrieved from reference TRBV5-6 and TRBJ1-5, is DAGVTQSPTHLIKTRGQQVTLRCSPKSGHDTVSWYQQALGQGPQFIFQYYEEEERQRGNFPDRFSGHQFPNYSSELNVNALLLGDSALYLCASSLGQGYQPQHFGDGTRLSIL.

The rearrangement joins TRBV18 to TRBJ2-7; a weak D match, TRBD1 (5 bases). CDR3 length: 15 residues. With 6 bases removed from V and 4 bases from J, the gap between germline ends came to 19 bases. Germline-derived CDR1 and CDR2 are KGHSH and LQKENI. The CDR3 loop is CASSLRGHRDYEQYF. The CDR3 coding sequence is TGTGCCAGCTCCCTTAGGGGCCATCGAGATTACGAGCAGTACTTC. The variable domain in full, completed from reference TRBV18 and TRBJ2-7, reads NAGVMQNPRHLVRRRGQEARLRCSPMKGHSHVYWYRQLPEEGLKFMVYLQKENIIDESGMPKERFSAEFPKEGPSILRIQQVVRGDSAAYFCASSLRGHRDYEQYFGPGTRLTVT.